These 3 T cell receptor beta chains share one sample of origin, sequenced in a study of post-analysis software for immune sequencing data. Sequencing libraries made from TCR beta cDNA carried unique molecular identifiers. TCRdb redid the calling of the PCR reads with MiXCR, one entry per CDR3 protein. Of about 430,000 distinct CDR3 sequences listed, 39% are singletons. Points from the study as a whole: Among roughly 5 TRBV segments more frequent in patients than controls were TRBV5-6, TRBV5-1 and TRBV20-1.

No antigen has been identified for these receptors. Sequencing input: blood. Receptors were obtained from a girl aged 2 to 10 with multiple sclerosis.

The rearrangement uses TRBV7-6 and TRBJ1-1, with 8 positions matching TRBD1. Germline CDR1 and CDR2: SGHVS and FNYEAQ. The CDR3 covers 16 residues. The V and J ends lost 1 base and 0 bases, in that order; junction bases with no gene match: 4. The CDR3 loop reads CASSLGPGQVNTEAFF. For the CDR3, the DNA is TGTGCCAGCAGCTTAGGGCCGGGACAGGTGAACACTGAAGCTTTCTTT.

The gene calls are TRBV28 and TRBJ2-7; the match to TRBD2 covers 12 bases. The J call may be mistaken, given a closer DNA end match to TRBJ2-5. The CDR3 is 15 residues long. The germline CDR1 and CDR2 sequences are MDHEN and SYDVKM. CDR3 amino acids: CASSSSGRGVGTQYF. CDR3 nucleotide sequence: TGTGCCAGCAGTTCTAGCGGGAGGGGTGTGGGGACCCAGTACTTC.

This chain links TRBV5-1 with TRBJ1-1; D not certain. CDR3 length: 15 amino acids. Germline loops: CDR1 SGHRS, CDR2 YFSETQ. Trimming stripped 4 bases from V and 2 bases from J, with 15 bases between. CDR3 in DNA: TGCGCCAGCAGCGGAGACACGAAGTTAAACACTGAAGCTTTCTTT. Its protein product is CASSGDTKLNTEAFF.